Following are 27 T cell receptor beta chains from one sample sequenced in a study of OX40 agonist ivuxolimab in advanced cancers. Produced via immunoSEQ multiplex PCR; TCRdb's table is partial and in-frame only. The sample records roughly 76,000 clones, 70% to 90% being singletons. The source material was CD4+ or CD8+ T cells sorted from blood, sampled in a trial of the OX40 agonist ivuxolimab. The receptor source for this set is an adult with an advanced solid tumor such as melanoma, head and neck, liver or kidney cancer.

The CDR3 here is CASSPSAPDTMGQFF. The CDR3 DNA follows: TGTGCCAGCAGCCCCTCCGCCCCCGATACAATGGGGCAGTTCTTC. The chain recombines TRBV9 with TRBJ2-1; no firm D call. The germline gives CDR1 SGDLS, CDR2 YYNGEE. This CDR3 has 15 residues. V lost 4 bases and J 12 bases, leaving 23 bases between the germline ends.

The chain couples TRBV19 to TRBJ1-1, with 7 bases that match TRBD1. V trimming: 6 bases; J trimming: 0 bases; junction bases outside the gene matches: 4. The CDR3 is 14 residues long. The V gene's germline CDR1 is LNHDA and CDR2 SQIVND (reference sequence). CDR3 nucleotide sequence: TGTGCCAGTAGGAAACAGGGGTTGAACACTGAAGCTTTCTTT. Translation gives CASRKQGLNTEAFF. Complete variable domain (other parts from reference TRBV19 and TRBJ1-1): DGGITQSPKYLFRKEGQNVTLSCEQNLNHDAMYWYRQDPGQGLRLIYYSQIVNDFQKGDIAEGYSVSREKKESFPLTVTSAQKNPTAFYLCASRKQGLNTEAFFGQGTRLTVV.

The CDR3 loop reads CASSQAATRGETQYF. CDR3 nucleotides: TGCGCCAGCAGCCAAGCTGCGACTAGGGGTGAGACCCAGTACTTC. J is TRBJ2-5 and V is TRBV4-3; TRBD2 might be the D (6 bases). The CDR3 runs to 15 residues. From germline, CDR1 is LGHNA and CDR2 YSLEER. The V gene lost 1 base and the J gene lost 5 bases, with 14 bases spanning the gap.

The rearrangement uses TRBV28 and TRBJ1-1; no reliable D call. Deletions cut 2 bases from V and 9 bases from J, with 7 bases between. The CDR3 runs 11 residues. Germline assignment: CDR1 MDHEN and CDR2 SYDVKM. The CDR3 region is CASSLGRKAFF. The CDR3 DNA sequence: TGTGCCAGCAGTTTAGGCAGGAAAGCTTTCTTT.

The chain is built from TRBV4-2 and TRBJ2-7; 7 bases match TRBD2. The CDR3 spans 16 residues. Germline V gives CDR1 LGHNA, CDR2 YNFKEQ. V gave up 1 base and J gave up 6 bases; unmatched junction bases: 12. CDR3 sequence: CASSQVYGGGLGEQYF. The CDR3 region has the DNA TGTGCCAGCAGCCAAGTCTACGGGGGAGGGCTGGGCGAGCAGTACTTC.

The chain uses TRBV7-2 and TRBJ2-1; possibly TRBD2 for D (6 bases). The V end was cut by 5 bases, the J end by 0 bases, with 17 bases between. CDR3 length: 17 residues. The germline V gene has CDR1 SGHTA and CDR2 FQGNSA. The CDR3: CASSPSLASSSYNEQFF. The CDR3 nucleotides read TGTGCCAGCAGCCCATCACTAGCTTCTAGCTCCTACAATGAGCAGTTCTTC.

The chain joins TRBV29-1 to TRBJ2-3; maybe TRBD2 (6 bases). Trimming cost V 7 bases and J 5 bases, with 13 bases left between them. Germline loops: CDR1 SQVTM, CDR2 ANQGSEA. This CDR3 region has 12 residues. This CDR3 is CSAAGQEDTQYF. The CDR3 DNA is TGCAGCGCCGCGGGGCAAGAAGATACGCAGTATTTT.

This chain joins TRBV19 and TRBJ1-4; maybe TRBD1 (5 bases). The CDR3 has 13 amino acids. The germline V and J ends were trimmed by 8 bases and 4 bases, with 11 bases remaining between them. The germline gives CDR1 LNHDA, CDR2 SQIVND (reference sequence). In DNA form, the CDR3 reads TGTGCCAGTGGGGACGGAAATAATGAAAAACTGTTTTTT. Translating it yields CASGDGNNEKLFF.

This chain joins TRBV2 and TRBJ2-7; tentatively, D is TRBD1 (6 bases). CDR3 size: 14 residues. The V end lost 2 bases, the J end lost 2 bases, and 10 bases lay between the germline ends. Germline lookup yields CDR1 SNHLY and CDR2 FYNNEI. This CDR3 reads CASSERTAAYEQYF. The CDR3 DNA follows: TGTGCCAGCAGTGAACGGACAGCAGCCTACGAGCAGTACTTC.

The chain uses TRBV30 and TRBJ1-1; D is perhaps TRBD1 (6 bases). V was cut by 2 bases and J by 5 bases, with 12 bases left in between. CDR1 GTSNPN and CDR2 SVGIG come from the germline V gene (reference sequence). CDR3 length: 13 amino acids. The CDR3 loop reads CAWSLTGKTEAFF. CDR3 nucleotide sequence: TGTGCCTGGAGTTTAACAGGGAAAACTGAAGCTTTCTTT.

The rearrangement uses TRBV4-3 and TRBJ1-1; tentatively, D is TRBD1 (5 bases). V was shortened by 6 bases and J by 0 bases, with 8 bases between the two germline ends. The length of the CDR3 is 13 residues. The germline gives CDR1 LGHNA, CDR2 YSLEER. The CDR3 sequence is CASREGMNTEAFF. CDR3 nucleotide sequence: TGCGCCAGCAGGGAGGGGATGAACACTGAAGCTTTCTTT.

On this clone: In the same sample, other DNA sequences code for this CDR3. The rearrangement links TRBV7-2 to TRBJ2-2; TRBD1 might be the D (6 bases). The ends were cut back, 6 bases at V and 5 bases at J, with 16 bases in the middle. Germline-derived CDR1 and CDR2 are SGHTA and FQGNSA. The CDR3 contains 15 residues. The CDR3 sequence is CASSFPGDMTGELFF. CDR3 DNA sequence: TGTGCCAGCAGTTTCCCCGGGGACATGACCGGGGAGCTGTTTTTT.

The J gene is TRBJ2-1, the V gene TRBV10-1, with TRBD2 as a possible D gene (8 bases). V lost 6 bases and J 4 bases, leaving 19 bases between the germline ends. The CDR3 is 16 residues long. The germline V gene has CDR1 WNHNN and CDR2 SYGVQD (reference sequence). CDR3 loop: CASRDRTSMEYNEQFF. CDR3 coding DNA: TGCGCCAGCAGGGACAGGACTAGCATGGAGTACAATGAGCAGTTCTTC.

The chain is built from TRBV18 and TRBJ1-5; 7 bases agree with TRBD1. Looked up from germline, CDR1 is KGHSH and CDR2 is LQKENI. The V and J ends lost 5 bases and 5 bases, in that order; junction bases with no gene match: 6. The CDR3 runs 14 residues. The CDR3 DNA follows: TGTGCCAGCTCATCGTGGACAGGAGATCAGCCCCAGCATTTT. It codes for CASSSWTGDQPQHF.

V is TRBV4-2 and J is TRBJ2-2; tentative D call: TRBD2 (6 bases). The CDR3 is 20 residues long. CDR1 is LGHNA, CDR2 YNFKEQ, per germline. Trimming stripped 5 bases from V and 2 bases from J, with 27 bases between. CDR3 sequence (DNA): TGTGCCAGCAGCAGGGTCGGTGGGAGACGCGGGGTGCATAACACCGGGGAGCTGTTTTTT. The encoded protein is CASSRVGGRRGVHNTGELFF.

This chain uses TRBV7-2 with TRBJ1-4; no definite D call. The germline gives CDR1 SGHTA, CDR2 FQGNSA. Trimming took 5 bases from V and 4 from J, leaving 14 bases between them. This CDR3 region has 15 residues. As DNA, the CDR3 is TGTGCCAGCAGCCCCGGGATTCAGGTTAATGAAAAACTGTTTTTT. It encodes CASSPGIQVNEKLFF.

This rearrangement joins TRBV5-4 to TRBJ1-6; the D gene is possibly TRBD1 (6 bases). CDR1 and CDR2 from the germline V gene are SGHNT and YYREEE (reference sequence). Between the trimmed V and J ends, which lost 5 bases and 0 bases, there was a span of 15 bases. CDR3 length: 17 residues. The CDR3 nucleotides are TGTGCCAGCAGTTATGGGGGCAGCTACTCCTATAATTCACCCCTCCACTTT. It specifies CASSYGGSYSYNSPLHF.

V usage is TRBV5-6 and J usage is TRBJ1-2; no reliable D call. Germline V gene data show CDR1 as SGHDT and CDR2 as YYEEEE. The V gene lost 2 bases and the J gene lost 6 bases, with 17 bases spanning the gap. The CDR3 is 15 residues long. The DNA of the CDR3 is TGTGCCAGCAGCTTAGCCCTAACCCCCTCCGATGGCTACACCTTC. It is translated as CASSLALTPSDGYTF.

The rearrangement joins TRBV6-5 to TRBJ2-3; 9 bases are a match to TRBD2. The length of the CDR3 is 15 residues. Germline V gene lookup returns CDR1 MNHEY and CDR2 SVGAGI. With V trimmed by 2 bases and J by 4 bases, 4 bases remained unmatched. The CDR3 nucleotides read TGTGCCAGCAGTTACAGGCGGGGGGGCGCAGATACGCAGTATTTT. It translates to CASSYRRGGADTQYF.

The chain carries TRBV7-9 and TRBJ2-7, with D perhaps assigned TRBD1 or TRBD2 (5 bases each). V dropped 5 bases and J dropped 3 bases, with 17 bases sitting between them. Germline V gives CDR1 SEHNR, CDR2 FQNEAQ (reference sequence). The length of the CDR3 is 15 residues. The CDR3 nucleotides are TGTGCCAGCAGCCCTCCCGGGACCGTCTACTACGAGCAGTACTTC. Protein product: CASSPPGTVYYEQYF.

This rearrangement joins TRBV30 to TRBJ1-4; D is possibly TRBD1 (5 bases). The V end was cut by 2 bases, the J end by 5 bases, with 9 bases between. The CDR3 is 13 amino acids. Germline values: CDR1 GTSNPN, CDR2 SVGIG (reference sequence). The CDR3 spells CAWSKQGNEKLFF. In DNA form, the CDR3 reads TGTGCCTGGAGTAAGCAGGGAAATGAAAAACTGTTTTTT. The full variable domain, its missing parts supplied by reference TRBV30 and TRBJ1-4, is SQTIHQWPATLVQPVGSPLSLECTVEGTSNPNLYWYRQAAGRGLQLLFYSVGIGQISSEVPQNLSASRPQDRQFILSSKKLLLSDSGFYLCAWSKQGNEKLFFGSGTQLSVL.

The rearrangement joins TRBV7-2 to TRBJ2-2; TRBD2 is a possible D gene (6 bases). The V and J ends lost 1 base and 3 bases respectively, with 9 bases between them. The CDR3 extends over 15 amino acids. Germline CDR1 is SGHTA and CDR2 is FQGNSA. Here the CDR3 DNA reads TGTGCCAGCAGCTTAGATCCGGGGGACACCGGGGAGCTGTTTTTT. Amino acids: CASSLDPGDTGELFF.

This CDR3 reads CASSIVRGQGGELFF. CDR3 coding DNA: TGTGCCAGTAGTATAGTCAGGGGGCAAGGCGGGGAGCTGTTTTTT. The chain couples TRBV19 to TRBJ2-2; the match to TRBD1 covers 8 bases. This CDR3 is 15 amino acids long. After removal of 1 base from V and 7 bases from J, the junction contained 5 bases not matched to a gene. Germline lookup yields CDR1 LNHDA and CDR2 SQIVND (reference sequence).

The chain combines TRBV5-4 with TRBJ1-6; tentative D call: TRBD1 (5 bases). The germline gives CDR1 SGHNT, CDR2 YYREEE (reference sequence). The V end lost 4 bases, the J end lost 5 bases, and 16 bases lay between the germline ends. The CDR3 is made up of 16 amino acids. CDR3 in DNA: TGTGCCAGCAGCCCTCCTGGAGGGGCGAATAATTCACCCCTCCACTTT. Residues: CASSPPGGANNSPLHF.

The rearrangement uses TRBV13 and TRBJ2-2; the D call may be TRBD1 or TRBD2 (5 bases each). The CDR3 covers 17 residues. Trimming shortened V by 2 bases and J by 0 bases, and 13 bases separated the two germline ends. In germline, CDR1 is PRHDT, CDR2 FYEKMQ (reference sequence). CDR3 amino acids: CASSLRTGTANTGELFF. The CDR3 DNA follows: TGTGCCAGCAGCTTACGTACGGGGACCGCGAACACCGGGGAGCTGTTTTTT.

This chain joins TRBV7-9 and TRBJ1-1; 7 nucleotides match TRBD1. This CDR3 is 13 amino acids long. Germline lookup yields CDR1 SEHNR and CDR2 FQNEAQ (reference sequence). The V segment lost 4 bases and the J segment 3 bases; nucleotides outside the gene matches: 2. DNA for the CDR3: TGTGCCAGCAGCTCCCAGGGGGACACTGAAGCTTTCTTT. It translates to CASSSQGDTEAFF.

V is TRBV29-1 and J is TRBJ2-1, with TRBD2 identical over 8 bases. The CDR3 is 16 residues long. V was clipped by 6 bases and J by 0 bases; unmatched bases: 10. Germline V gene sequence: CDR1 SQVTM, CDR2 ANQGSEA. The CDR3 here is CSVYPAGETSYNEQFF. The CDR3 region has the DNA TGCAGCGTCTACCCAGCGGGAGAGACCTCCTACAATGAGCAGTTCTTC.